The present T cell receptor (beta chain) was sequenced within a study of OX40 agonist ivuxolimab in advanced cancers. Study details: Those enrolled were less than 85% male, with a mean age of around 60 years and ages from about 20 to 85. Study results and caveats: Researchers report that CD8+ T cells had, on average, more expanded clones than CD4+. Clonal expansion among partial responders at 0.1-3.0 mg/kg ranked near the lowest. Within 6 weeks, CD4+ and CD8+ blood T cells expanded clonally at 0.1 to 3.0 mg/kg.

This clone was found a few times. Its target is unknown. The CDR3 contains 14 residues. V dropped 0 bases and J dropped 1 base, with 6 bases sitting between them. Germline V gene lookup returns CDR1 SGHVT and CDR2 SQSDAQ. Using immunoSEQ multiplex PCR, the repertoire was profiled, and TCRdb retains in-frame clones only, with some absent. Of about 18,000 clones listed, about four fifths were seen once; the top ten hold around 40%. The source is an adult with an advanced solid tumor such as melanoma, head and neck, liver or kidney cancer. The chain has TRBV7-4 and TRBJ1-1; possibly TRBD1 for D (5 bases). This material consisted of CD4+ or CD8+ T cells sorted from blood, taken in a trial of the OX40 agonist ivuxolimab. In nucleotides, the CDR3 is TGTGCCAGCAGCTTAGCAGGGACGAACACTGAAGCTTTCTTT. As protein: CASSLAGTNTEAFF.